What follows are 8 T cell receptor beta chains derived from one specimen sequenced in a study of PD-L1 blockade in urothelial cancer. Sequencing was performed with immunoSEQ multiplex PCR; in TCRdb, only in-frame clones are kept and a portion is missing. The sample holds roughly 20,000 clones, around 88% seen once. The sample here was PBMCs, taken around atezolizumab (anti-PD-L1) treatment. The receptors originated from a man over 45 with urothelial cancer.

The chain has TRBV7-9 and TRBJ2-7; 15 bases are a match to TRBD2. The junction had 6 bases not matched to a gene; V was cut back by 4 bases and J by 5 bases. This CDR3 spans 16 amino acids. Germline V gene sequence: CDR1 SEHNR, CDR2 FQNEAQ (reference sequence). CDR3 sequence: CASSSGLAGGSDEQYF. The CDR3 DNA follows: TGTGCCAGCAGCTCGGGACTAGCGGGGGGTTCGGACGAGCAGTACTTC.

In its sample, this clone was seen once. This chain joins TRBV15 and TRBJ2-5, with TRBD2 identical over 10 bases. The CDR3 is 16 residues long. V gave up 5 bases and J gave up 4 bases; unmatched junction bases: 10. Germline V gene data show CDR1 as LNHNV and CDR2 as YYDKDF (reference sequence). CDR3 region: CATSQLGLAGGETQYF. CDR3 sequence (DNA): TGTGCCACCAGCCAGCTTGGATTAGCGGGAGGAGAGACCCAGTACTTC.

The V call is TRBV6-5, the J call TRBJ1-1; 9 bases fit TRBD1. Germline lookup yields CDR1 MNHEY and CDR2 SVGAGI. The V and J ends lost 5 bases and 3 bases, in that order; junction bases with no gene match: 7. This CDR3 spans 15 amino acids. This CDR3 reads CASSTRTGAYTEAFF. DNA for the CDR3: TGTGCCAGCAGTACCCGGACAGGGGCTTACACTGAAGCTTTCTTT.

V and J are TRBV7-6 and TRBJ2-7; weak D call: TRBD1 (6 bases). The CDR3 loop spans 13 amino acids. Germline CDR1 is SGHVS and CDR2 is FNYEAQ. The V end was cut by 4 bases, the J end by 7 bases, with 14 bases between. The CDR3 loop reads CASSYRQDLEQYF. The CDR3 DNA sequence: TGTGCCAGCAGCTACAGACAGGACCTGGAGCAGTACTTC.

The chain has TRBV9 and TRBJ2-7, with D maybe TRBD1 (5 bases). V was clipped by 0 bases and J by 5 bases, with 12 bases between them. Germline V gives CDR1 SGDLS, CDR2 YYNGEE. The CDR3 extends over 14 amino acids. CDR3 nucleotide sequence: TGTGCCAGCAGCGTAGGGTCCAGGGTGGACGAGCAGTACTTC. This sequence encodes CASSVGSRVDEQYF. The variable domain in full, completed from reference TRBV9 and TRBJ2-7, reads DSGVTQTPKHLITATGQRVTLRCSPRSGDLSVYWYQQSLDQGLQFLIQYYNGEERAKGNILERFSAQQFPDLHSELNLSSLELGDSALYFCASSVGSRVDEQYFGPGTRLTVT.

The V call is TRBV5-3, the J call TRBJ2-7; 8 bases line up with TRBD1. TRBV5-3 counts as an open reading frame of uncertain function. V lost 4 bases and J lost 1; bases outside the gene matches: 19. The length of the CDR3 is 19 residues. CDR3 coding DNA: TGTGCCAGAAGCGGGAACAGGGGGGCTCGGTTAAAATCATCCTACGAGCAGTACTTC. As protein: CARSGNRGARLKSSYEQYF.

The chain employs TRBV29-1 and TRBJ2-1; D possibly corresponds to TRBD1 (6 bases). CDR3 length: 15 residues. Germline V gene sequence: CDR1 SQVTM, CDR2 ANQGSEA. V lost 3 bases to trimming and J lost 0 bases, with 12 bases between them. The CDR3 spells CSVETVGGSYNEQFF. The DNA for the CDR3 is TGCAGCGTTGAGACGGTAGGGGGCTCCTACAATGAGCAGTTCTTC.

The chain carries TRBV7-3 and TRBJ1-1, with D perhaps TRBD1 (6 bases). V was shortened by 2 bases and J by 0 bases, with 7 bases between the two germline ends. This CDR3 has 14 residues. Germline CDR1 SGHTA, CDR2 FQGTGA. The CDR3 is CASSLQGMNTEAFF. Written as DNA, the CDR3 is TGTGCCAGCAGCTTACAGGGGATGAACACTGAAGCTTTCTTT.